The present T cell receptor (beta chain) was sequenced within a study of cytomegalovirus exposure and HLA in healthy donors (dated by TCRdb to the late 2010s). Some background on the complete study: According to a later analysis, one platform produced both the 110 or so validation repertoires and the 550 to 800 repertoires of the first cohort. The study aimed to test whether signatures of past pathogen exposure could be identified by cataloging public T cell receptors. Besides the first cohort of roughly 700 subjects, a separate validation cohort made up of roughly 120 different subjects was used. To predict cytomegalovirus infection status, the study combined high-throughput TCR immunosequencing, statistical association of individual TCRs with disease status, and machine learning. Overall study results and their limits: According to the authors, the approach could potentially be generalized to other disease states and immunological phenotypes. In a later analysis, TCRs clustered in the first cohort were found to also tend to co-occur in the roughly 130 validation repertoires, with 94% of cluster scores above 0. The classifier was reported to diagnose cytomegalovirus status with high specificity and sensitivity in both the original cohort and the validation cohort. In vitro tests confirmed that a few of the cytomegalovirus-associated TCR beta chains recognize cytomegalovirus antigens. While some public TCRs were present in many individuals, most TCR sequences turned up only very rarely across donors. The study listed 150 to 200 TCR beta chains as associated with cytomegalovirus. A later analysis had no HLA typing for the validation cohort, so co-occurrence there was scored across all 120 or so repertoires.

This clone has just a few counts. What this receptor recognizes is not known. Per-nucleotide qualities are absent, and no much larger clonotype sits a single base away. The donors were included in the validation cohort of some 110 subjects, a group kept apart from the approximately 700-subject first cohort. Library method: the immunoSEQ multiplex PCR assay. As for the authors' bioinformatics: A statistical classification framework was built to diagnose cytomegalovirus status from the catalog of TCR beta chain sequences. Imported from immuneACCESS, the table was reduced by TCRdb to in-frame sequences with V and J called. These copies leave out some clones; in studies compared against another copy, an unresolved V gene accounts for under half, and the cause of the remainder is not known. V, J and clone size are taken as reported in that table, and D and trimming were inferred from the DNA itself. This sample lists some 170,000 clones; about nine tenths were detected once. Of the sample, 3.5% to 4.5% falls within the top ten clones.

Taken from the germline V gene (reference sequence), the CDR1 and CDR2 loops are MNHEY and SMNVEV. V was cut back by 2 bases and J by 3 bases, leaving a gap of 11 bases between them. From the cysteine up to the phenylalanine, the CDR3 has a length of 14 residues. Of the read, only the CDR3 DNA is kept; its 42 bases are in frame from base 1. The sequence came from a man younger than 30 in good health and CMV-seropositive. Recombination linked TRBV27 to TRBJ2-7; the D gene is possibly TRBD2, with 5 bases matching. Sequenced material: PBMCs. The nucleotides are TGTGCCAGCAGTTTACGCGGGTTGGGCTACGAGCAGTACTTC. This yields the protein CASSLRGLGYEQYF.